The clone carrying this T cell receptor beta chain appeared a few times. This specimen belongs to a study of blood T cell repertoires in COVID-19. Turning to the study itself: COVID-19 samples collected from the United States, Italy and Spain covered acute and convalescent phases. In each case, the material was cDNA or gDNA derived from T cells, B-cell-depleted T cells, or PBMCs.

Method: immunoSEQ multiplex PCR; TCRdb's copy keeps in-frame clones and lacks some. The data contain 100,000 to 120,000 clones, roughly 80% of them singletons. CDR3 length: 13 amino acids. Germline CDR1 reads MGHRA; CDR2 reads YSYEKL. Trimming cost V 1 base and J 3 bases; bases outside gene matches: 0. This chain uses TRBV4-1 with TRBJ2-7; the match to TRBD1 covers 7 bases. Material: peripheral blood. This TCR derives from a woman at least 80 years old with acute or convalescent COVID-19. The CDR3 DNA is TGCGCCAGCAGCCAAGGGACAGGCTACGAGCAGTACTTC. It yields the protein CASSQGTGYEQYF.